A selection of T cell receptor beta chains follows, all from one sample in a study of PD-L1 blockade in urothelial cancer. Sequencing was performed with immunoSEQ multiplex PCR; in TCRdb, only in-frame clones are kept and a portion is missing. The sample records 43,000 or so clones, more than 70% being singletons. The specimen comprised PBMCs, sampled around atezolizumab (anti-PD-L1) treatment. Receptors originate from a man in his 60s with urothelial cancer. Both conserved end residues are part of each CDR3. The order of the fields is J gene, D gene, V gene, clone size, CDR3 protein, CDR3 DNA. A D gene is named only where the DNA matches it firmly. Size tells how often a clone was seen (once, few, many) or the class of an expanded clone, and some rows leave it out.

TRBJ2-3	TRBD2	TRBV6-5	-	CASSYDASGATDTQYF	TGTGCCAGCAGTTACGACGCTAGCGGCGCCACAGATACGCAGTATTTT
TRBJ1-1	TRBD1	TRBV30	-	CAWSERTTGGYTEAFF	TGTGCCTGGAGTGAGCGGACGACAGGGGGCTACACTGAAGCTTTCTTT
TRBJ2-1	TRBD2	TRBV11-2	-	CASSLEGTSGRSNEQFF	TGTGCCAGCAGCTTAGAAGGGACTAGCGGGAGGAGCAATGAGCAGTTCTTC
TRBJ1-4	-	TRBV14	few	CASSARGATNEKLFF	TGTGCCAGCAGCGCCCGGGGAGCAACTAATGAAAAACTGTTTTTT
TRBJ2-1	-	TRBV6-5	-	CASGTPGNEQFF	TGTGCCAGCGGGACTCCGGGGAATGAGCAGTTCTTC
TRBJ2-1	TRBD2	TRBV10-1	-	CASSSGTSAPGDEQFF	TGCGCCAGCAGCAGTGGGACTAGCGCACCAGGCGATGAGCAGTTCTTC
TRBJ1-2	-	TRBV15	few	CATSRERPTSGSGYTF	TGTGCCACCAGCAGAGAACGGCCGACTTCGGGGAGCGGCTACACCTTC
TRBJ1-1	-	TRBV6-6	-	CASSPGRGTEAFF	TGTGCCAGCAGTCCGGGTCGGGGCACTGAAGCTTTCTTT
TRBJ1-6	TRBD1	TRBV28	-	CASSLSGGSVSPLHF	TGTGCCAGCAGTTTATCAGGGGGAAGTGTTTCACCCCTCCACTTT
TRBJ2-3	TRBD2	TRBV7-9	-	CASSLPAGAGADTQYF	TGTGCCAGCAGCTTACCAGCGGGAGCCGGAGCAGATACGCAGTATTTT
TRBJ1-2	-	TRBV19	-	CASSPQGPRGYGYTF	TGTGCCAGTAGTCCACAGGGACCCCGGGGCTATGGCTACACCTTC
TRBJ1-1	-	TRBV6-1	-	CASSESTEAFF	TGTGCCAGCAGTGAGAGCACTGAAGCTTTCTTT
TRBJ1-4	TRBD1	TRBV11-2	-	CASSPRRDRGEKLFF	TGTGCCAGCAGCCCCCGCCGGGACAGGGGTGAAAAACTGTTTTTT
TRBJ2-3	-	TRBV7-2	once	CASGGTTDTQYF	TGTGCCAGCGGCGGTACCACAGATACGCAGTATTTT
TRBJ2-6	-	TRBV7-6	-	CASSLEQSGANVLTF	TGTGCCAGCAGCTTAGAACAGTCTGGGGCCAACGTCCTGACTTTC
TRBJ2-1	TRBD1	TRBV7-2	few	CASSSGGIRENEQFF	TGTGCCAGCAGCTCAGGGGGCATACGTGAGAATGAGCAGTTCTTC
TRBJ2-5	TRBD1	TRBV6-5	-	CASRNRQGARETQYF	TGTGCCAGCAGAAACAGACAGGGGGCGAGGGAGACCCAGTACTTC
TRBJ2-3	-	TRBV18	-	CASSPALGTDTQYF	TGTGCCAGCTCACCGGCCCTCGGCACAGATACGCAGTATTTT
TRBJ1-4	TRBD1	TRBV27	-	CASSLRGLREKLFF	TGTGCCAGCAGTTTAAGGGGGCTCCGTGAAAAACTGTTTTTT
TRBJ1-2	TRBD1	TRBV7-2	-	CASSSGGGQGRYYGYTF	TGTGCCAGCAGCTCGGGGGGGGGACAGGGGCGATACTATGGCTACACCTTC
TRBJ2-5	-	TRBV28	-	CASSTRTYEKSQYF	TGTGCCAGCAGTACCCGGACATATGAGAAGTCCCAGTACTTC
TRBJ2-7	TRBD1	TRBV5-4	once	CASSPRQGFHEQYF	TGTGCCAGCAGCCCTCGACAGGGTTTCCACGAGCAGTACTTC
TRBJ2-2	-	TRBV5-1	few	CASSLQGMGVSGELFF	TGCGCCAGCAGCTTGCAGGGGATGGGGGTATCCGGGGAGCTGTTTTTT
TRBJ2-1	-	TRBV4-1	-	CASSPGQGTYNEQFF	TGCGCCAGCAGCCCGGGACAAGGAACTTACAATGAGCAGTTCTTC
TRBJ1-4	-	TRBV5-1	-	CASSLRGSNEKLFF	TGCGCCAGCAGCCTCAGGGGTAGCAATGAAAAACTGTTTTTT
TRBJ2-3	TRBD1	TRBV5-1	-	CASSLAATGLLTDTQYF	TGCGCCAGCAGCTTGGCCGCGACAGGGCTCCTCACAGATACGCAGTATTTT
TRBJ2-1	TRBD1	TRBV2	few	CASSYDRDGEQFF	TGTGCCAGCAGCTATGACAGGGACGGTGAGCAGTTCTTC
TRBJ1-5	TRBD1	TRBV28	once	CASRPTTGAPYQPQHF	TGTGCCAGCAGACCTACGACAGGGGCGCCGTATCAGCCCCAGCATTTT
TRBJ1-4	TRBD1	TRBV30	-	CAWSPGRQGNEKLFF	TGTGCCTGGTCCCCCGGGAGACAGGGTAACGAAAAACTGTTTTTT
TRBJ1-5	TRBD1	TRBV28	-	CASSYDRGGSNQPQHF	TGTGCCAGCAGTTATGACAGGGGAGGTAGCAATCAGCCCCAGCATTTT
TRBJ1-4	-	TRBV2	once	CASSVMSGSGEKLFF	TGTGCCAGCAGTGTAATGTCAGGGTCTGGAGAAAAACTGTTTTTT
TRBJ1-2	-	TRBV19	-	CASSISKGNYGYTF	TGTGCCAGTAGTATTTCGAAGGGGAACTATGGCTACACCTTC
TRBJ1-1	TRBD1	TRBV7-9	-	CASSFADRDTEAFF	TGTGCCAGCAGCTTTGCTGACAGGGATACTGAAGCTTTCTTT
TRBJ2-7	TRBD2	TRBV28	-	CASSPVAGTLYYEQYF	TGTGCCAGCAGTCCGGTAGCGGGGACCCTCTACTACGAGCAGTACTTC
TRBJ2-1	TRBD2	TRBV5-1	-	CASSFRASGGSSYNEQFF	TGCGCCAGCAGCTTCAGGGCTAGCGGGGGAAGCTCCTACAATGAGCAGTTCTTC
TRBJ1-2	-	TRBV6-1	-	CASSEQTNYGYTF	TGTGCCAGCAGTGAGCAGACTAACTATGGCTACACCTTC
TRBJ1-1	-	TRBV2	-	CASSLRGLVNTEAFF	TGTGCCAGCAGTCTAAGGGGACTCGTGAACACTGAAGCTTTCTTT
TRBJ2-3	-	TRBV6-5	-	CASSYRQGPSGTQYF	TGTGCCAGCAGTTACAGGCAGGGGCCTTCGGGGACGCAGTATTTT
TRBJ1-1	-	TRBV5-1	few	CASSLRTGNRVNTEAFF	TGCGCCAGCAGCTTAAGAACAGGGAATAGGGTGAACACTGAAGCTTTCTTT
TRBJ2-7	-	TRBV5-1	-	CASSPQPGHSYEQYF	TGCGCCAGCAGCCCCCAACCGGGACACTCCTACGAGCAGTACTTC
TRBJ1-2	TRBD1	TRBV2	-	CASSTWDSNGYTF	TGTGCCAGCAGTACATGGGACAGCAATGGCTACACCTTC
TRBJ2-3	TRBD2	TRBV28	-	CASSLGTSGTDTQYF	TGTGCCAGCAGTTTAGGGACTAGCGGCACAGATACGCAGTATTTT
TRBJ1-1	-	TRBV6-4	-	CASSDGPNTEAFF	TGTGCCAGCAGTGACGGGCCGAACACTGAAGCTTTCTTT
TRBJ2-6	-	TRBV28	-	CASSSVGTPGRSGANVLTF	TGTGCCAGCAGTTCGGTTGGGACCCCAGGGAGGTCTGGGGCCAACGTCCTGACTTTC